This entry lists 2 T cell receptor beta chains sequenced from one sample in a study of cytomegalovirus exposure and HLA in healthy donors. The PCR ran on 60 Vbeta and 13 Jbeta primers. This table comes from immunoSEQ multiplex PCR, and its TCRdb copy is limited to in-frame clones, with some not included. The sample lists 280,000 or so clones, around nine tenths occurring once. The specimen sequenced was PBMCs. Source of these receptors: a woman younger than 35 in good health and CMV-seronegative.

The chain employs TRBV14 and TRBJ1-1, with a weak D call TRBD1 (6 bases). The germline V gene encodes CDR1 SGHDN and CDR2 FVKESK. Trimming took 3 bases from V and 5 from J, leaving 16 bases between them. The CDR3 length is 15 residues. In DNA form, the CDR3 reads TGTGCCAGCAGCCAGGGCTCAGGGGATTCAACTGAAGCTTTCTTT. As protein: CASSQGSGDSTEAFF.

This chain links TRBV6-5 with TRBJ2-5, with 8 bases identical to TRBD2. Germline loops: CDR1 MNHEY, CDR2 SVGAGI. V shed 8 bases, J shed 4 bases, and the junction held 9 bases outside the gene matches. CDR3 length equals 14 residues. The chain's CDR3 is CASRPPAGAETQYF. CDR3 sequence (DNA): TGTGCCAGCCGGCCTCCAGCGGGGGCAGAGACCCAGTACTTC.